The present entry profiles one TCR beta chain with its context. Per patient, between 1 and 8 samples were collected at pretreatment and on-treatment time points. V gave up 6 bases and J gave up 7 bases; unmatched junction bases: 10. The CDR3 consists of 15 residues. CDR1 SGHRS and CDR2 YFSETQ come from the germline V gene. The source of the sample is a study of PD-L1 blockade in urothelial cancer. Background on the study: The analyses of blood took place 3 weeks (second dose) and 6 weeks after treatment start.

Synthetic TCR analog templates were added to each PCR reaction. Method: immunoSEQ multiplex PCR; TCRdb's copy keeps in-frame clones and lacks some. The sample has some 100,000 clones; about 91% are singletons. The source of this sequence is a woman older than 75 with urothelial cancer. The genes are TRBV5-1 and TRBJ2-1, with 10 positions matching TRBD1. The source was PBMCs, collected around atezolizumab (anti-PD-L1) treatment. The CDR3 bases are TGCGCCAGCACCCCCGGGGACAGGGGCGAAAATGAGCAGTTCTTC. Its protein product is CASTPGDRGENEQFF.